The sequence of this T cell receptor beta chain was determined in a study of T cell responses to AZD1222 COVID-19 vaccine. Study observations and caveats: CD4 TCRs linked to vaccination spanned spike, dominating at 160-218 and 743-854.

TCRdb's copy holds only in-frame clones and misses some; the assay was immunoSEQ multiplex PCR. The data hold over 75,000 clones, with 90% observed a single time. This CDR3 has 14 amino acids. V shed 6 bases and J shed 6 bases, with 15 bases lying between them. Germline V gene lookup returns CDR1 LNHDA and CDR2 SQIVND (reference sequence). About this clone: Its antigen is unidentified.

The starting material was peripheral blood, obtained on day 0 of AZD1222 vaccination. This clonotype was obtained from an adult in good health. The chain couples TRBV19 to TRBJ1-5; D unresolved. CDR3 residues: CASSRRQVGQPQHF. For the CDR3, the DNA is TGTGCCAGTAGCCGACGCCAGGTTGGTCAGCCCCAGCATTTT.